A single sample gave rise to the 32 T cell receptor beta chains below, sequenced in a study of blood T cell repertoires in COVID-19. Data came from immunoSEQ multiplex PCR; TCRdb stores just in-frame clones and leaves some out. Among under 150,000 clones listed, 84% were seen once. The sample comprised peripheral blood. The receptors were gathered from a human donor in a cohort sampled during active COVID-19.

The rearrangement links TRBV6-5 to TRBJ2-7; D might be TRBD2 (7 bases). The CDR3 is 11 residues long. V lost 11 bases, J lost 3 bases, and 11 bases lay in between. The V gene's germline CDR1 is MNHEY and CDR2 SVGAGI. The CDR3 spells CACGGSYEQYF. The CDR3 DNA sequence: TGTGCCTGCGGGGGCAGCTACGAGCAGTACTTC.

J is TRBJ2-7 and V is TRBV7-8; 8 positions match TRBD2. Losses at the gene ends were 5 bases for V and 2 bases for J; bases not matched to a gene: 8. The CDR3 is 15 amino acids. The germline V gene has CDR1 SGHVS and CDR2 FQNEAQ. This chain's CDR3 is CASSLGGGKAYEQYF. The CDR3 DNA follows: TGTGCCAGCAGCCTAGGCGGGGGGAAGGCCTACGAGCAGTACTTC. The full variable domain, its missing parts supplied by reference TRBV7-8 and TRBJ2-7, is GAGVSQSPRYKVAKRGQDVALRCDPISGHVSLFWYQQALGQGPEFLTYFQNEAQLDKSGLPSDRFFAERPEGSVSTLKIQRTQQEDSAVYLCASSLGGGKAYEQYFGPGTRLTVT.

Here the CDR3 DNA reads TGTGCCAGCAGCTTAGTGGGGGAGGGTCAGCCCCAGCATTTT. Its protein is CASSLVGEGQPQHF. The chain has TRBV7-9 and TRBJ1-5; possible D gene TRBD1, 5 bases. CDR1 and CDR2 from the germline V gene are SEHNR and FQNEAQ (reference sequence). The ends were cut back, 1 base at V and 6 bases at J, with 10 bases in the middle. There are 14 residues in the CDR3.

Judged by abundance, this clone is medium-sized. The CDR3 loop is CASSQDLRDSQETQYF. The CDR3, as DNA: TGTGCCAGCAGCCAAGATTTAAGGGACTCCCAAGAGACCCAGTACTTC. V gene TRBV3-1 (or the pseudogene TRBV3-2) combines with J gene TRBJ2-5, with a possible D match to TRBD2 (6 bases). V lost 0 bases and J 1 base, leaving 12 bases between the germline ends. Germline assignment: CDR1 LGHDT and CDR2 YNNKEL (reference sequence). The CDR3 has 16 amino acids.

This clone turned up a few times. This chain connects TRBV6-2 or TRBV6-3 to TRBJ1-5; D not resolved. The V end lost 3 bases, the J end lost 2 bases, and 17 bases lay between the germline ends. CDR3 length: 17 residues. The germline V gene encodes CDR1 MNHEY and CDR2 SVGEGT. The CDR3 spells CASSYPAVLAGNQPQHF. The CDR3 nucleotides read TGTGCCAGCAGTTATCCGGCGGTCCTCGCAGGCAATCAGCCCCAGCATTTT.

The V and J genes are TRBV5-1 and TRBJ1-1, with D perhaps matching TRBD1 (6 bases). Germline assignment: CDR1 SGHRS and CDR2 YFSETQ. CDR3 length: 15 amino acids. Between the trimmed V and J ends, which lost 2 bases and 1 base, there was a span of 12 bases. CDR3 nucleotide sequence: TGCGCCAGCAGCTTCAAAACAGGGACGAACACTGAAGCTTTCTTT. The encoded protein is CASSFKTGTNTEAFF.

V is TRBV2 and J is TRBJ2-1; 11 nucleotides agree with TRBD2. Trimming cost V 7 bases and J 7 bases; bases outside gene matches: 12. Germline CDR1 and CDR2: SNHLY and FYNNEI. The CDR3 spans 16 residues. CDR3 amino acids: CASIQYLAGGGNEQFF. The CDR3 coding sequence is TGTGCCAGCATCCAGTACCTAGCGGGGGGAGGGAATGAGCAGTTCTTC.

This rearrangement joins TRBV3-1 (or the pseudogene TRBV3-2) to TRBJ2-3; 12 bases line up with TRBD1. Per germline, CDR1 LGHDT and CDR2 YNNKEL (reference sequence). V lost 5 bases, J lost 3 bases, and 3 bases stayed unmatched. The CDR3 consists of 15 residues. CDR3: CASSSGQGATDTQYF. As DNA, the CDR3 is TGTGCCAGCAGCTCGGGACAGGGGGCAACAGATACGCAGTATTTT.

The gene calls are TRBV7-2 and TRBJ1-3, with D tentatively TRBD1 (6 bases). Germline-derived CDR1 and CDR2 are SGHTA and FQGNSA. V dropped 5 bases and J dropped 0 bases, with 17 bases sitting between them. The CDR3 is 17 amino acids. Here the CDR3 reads CASSPDPGQTSGNTIYF. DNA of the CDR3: TGTGCCAGCAGCCCAGACCCGGGACAAACCTCTGGAAACACCATATATTTT.

The CDR3 DNA is TGTGCCAGCGACCAGGGATCCTACAATGAGCAGTTCTTC. It encodes CASDQGSYNEQFF. The V gene is TRBV7-9, the J gene TRBJ2-1; possible D gene TRBD1, 5 bases. Germline values: CDR1 SEHNR, CDR2 FQNEAQ (reference sequence). This CDR3 region has 13 residues. Trimming pared 8 bases from V and 1 base from J, leaving 9 bases between. Combining the CDR3 with reference TRBV7-9 and TRBJ2-1 gives the whole variable domain DTGVSQNPRHKITKRGQNVTFRCDPISEHNRLYWYRQTLGQGPEFLTYFQNEAQLEKSRLLSDRFSAERPKGSFSTLEIQRTEQGDSAMYLCASDQGSYNEQFFGPGTRLTVL.

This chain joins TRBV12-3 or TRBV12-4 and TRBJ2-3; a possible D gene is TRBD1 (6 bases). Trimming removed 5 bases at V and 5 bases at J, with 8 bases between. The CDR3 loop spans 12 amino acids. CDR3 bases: TGTGCCAGCAGTCCACAGGGAGATACGCAGTATTTT. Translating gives CASSPQGDTQYF.

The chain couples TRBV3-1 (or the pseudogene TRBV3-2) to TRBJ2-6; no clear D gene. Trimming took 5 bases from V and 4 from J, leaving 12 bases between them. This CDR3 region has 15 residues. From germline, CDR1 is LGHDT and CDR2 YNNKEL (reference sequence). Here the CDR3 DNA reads TGTGCCAGCAGCTCTCCCTCCAGGGGGGCCAACGTCCTGACTTTC. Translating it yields CASSSPSRGANVLTF.

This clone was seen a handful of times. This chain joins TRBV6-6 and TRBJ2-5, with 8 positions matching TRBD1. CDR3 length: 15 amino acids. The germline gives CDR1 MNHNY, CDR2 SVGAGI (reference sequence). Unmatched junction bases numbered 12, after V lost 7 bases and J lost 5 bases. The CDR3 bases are TGTGCCAGCACACAAATTCACAGGGGGGCTGAGACCCAGTACTTC. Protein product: CASTQIHRGAETQYF.

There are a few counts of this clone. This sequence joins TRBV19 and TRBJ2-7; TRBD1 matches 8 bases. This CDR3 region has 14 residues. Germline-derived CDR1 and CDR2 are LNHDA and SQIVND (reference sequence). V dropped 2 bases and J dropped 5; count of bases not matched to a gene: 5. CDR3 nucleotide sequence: TGTGCCAGTAGTATAAACAGGGGGAACAACGAGCAGTACTTC. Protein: CASSINRGNNEQYF.

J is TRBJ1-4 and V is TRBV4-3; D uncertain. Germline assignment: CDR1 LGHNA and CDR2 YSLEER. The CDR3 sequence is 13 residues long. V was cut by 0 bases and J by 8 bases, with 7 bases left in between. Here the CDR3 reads CASSQDLREKLFF. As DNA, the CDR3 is TGCGCCAGCAGCCAAGATCTCCGGGAAAAACTGTTTTTT.

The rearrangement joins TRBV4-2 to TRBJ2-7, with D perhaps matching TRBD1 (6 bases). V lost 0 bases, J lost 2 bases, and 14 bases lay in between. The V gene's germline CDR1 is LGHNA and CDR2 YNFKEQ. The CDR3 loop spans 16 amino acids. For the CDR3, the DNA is TGTGCCAGCAGCCAAGATCTTAGGACAGCTCCCTACGAGCAGTACTTC. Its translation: CASSQDLRTAPYEQYF.

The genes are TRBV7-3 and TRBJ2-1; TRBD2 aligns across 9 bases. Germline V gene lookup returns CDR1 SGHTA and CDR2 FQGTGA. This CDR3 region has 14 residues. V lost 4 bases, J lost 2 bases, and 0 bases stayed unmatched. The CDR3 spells CASSSSGAYNEQFF. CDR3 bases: TGTGCCAGCAGCTCTAGCGGGGCCTACAATGAGCAGTTCTTC.

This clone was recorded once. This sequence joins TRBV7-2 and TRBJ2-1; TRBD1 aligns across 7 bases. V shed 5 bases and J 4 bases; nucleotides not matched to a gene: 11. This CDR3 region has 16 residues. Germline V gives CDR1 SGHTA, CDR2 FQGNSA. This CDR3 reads CASSPYEGQRYNEQFF. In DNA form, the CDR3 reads TGTGCCAGCAGCCCGTATGAGGGACAGAGGTACAATGAGCAGTTCTTC.

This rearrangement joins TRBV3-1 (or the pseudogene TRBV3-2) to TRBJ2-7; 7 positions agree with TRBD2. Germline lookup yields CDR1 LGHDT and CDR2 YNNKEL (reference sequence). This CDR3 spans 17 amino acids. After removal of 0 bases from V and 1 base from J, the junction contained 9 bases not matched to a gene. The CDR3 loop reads CASSQDPGTKLSYEQYF. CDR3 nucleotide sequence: TGTGCCAGCAGCCAAGACCCCGGGACTAAACTTTCCTACGAGCAGTACTTC.

CDR3 residues: CASSQDLGTVSNQPQHF. As DNA, the CDR3 is TGTGCCAGCAGCCAAGATCTTGGGACAGTTAGCAATCAGCCCCAGCATTTT. The V call is TRBV4-2, the J call TRBJ1-5, with 7 positions matching TRBD1. The CDR3 covers 17 residues. Germline V CDR1 and CDR2: LGHNA, YNFKEQ. Unmatched junction bases numbered 5, after V lost 0 bases and J lost 0 bases.

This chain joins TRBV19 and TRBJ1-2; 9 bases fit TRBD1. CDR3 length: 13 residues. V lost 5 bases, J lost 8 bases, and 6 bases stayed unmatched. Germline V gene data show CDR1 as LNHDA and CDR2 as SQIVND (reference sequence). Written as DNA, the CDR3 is TGTGCCAGTAGTCAGGGACAGGGTGAAGGCTACACCTTC. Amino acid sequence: CASSQGQGEGYTF. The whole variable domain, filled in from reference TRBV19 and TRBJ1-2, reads DGGITQSPKYLFRKEGQNVTLSCEQNLNHDAMYWYRQDPGQGLRLIYYSQIVNDFQKGDIAEGYSVSREKKESFPLTVTSAQKNPTAFYLCASSQGQGEGYTFGSGTRLTVV.

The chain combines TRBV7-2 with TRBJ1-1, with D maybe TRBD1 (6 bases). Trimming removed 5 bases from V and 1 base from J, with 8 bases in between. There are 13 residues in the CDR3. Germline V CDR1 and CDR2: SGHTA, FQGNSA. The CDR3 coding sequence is TGTGCCAGCAGCGAACAGGGGAACACTGAAGCTTTCTTT. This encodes CASSEQGNTEAFF.

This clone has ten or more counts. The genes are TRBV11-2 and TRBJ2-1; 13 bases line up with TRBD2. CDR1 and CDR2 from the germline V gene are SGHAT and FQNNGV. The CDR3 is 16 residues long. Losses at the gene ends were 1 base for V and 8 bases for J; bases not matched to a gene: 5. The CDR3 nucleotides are TGTGCCAGCAGCTTAGTTACTAGCGGGGGGGCCTATGAGCAGTTCTTC. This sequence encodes CASSLVTSGGAYEQFF. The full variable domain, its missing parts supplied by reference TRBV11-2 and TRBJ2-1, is EAGVAQSPRYKIIEKRQSVAFWCNPISGHATLYWYQQILGQGPKLLIQFQNNGVVDDSQLPKDRFSAERLKGVDSTLKIQPAKLEDSAVYLCASSLVTSGGAYEQFFGPGTRLTVL.

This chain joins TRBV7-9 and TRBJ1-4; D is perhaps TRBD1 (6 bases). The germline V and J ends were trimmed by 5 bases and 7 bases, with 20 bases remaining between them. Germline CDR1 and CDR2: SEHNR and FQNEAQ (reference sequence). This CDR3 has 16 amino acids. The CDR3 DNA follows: TGTGCCAGCAGCCCCCGAGTTCCGGGACAATCTGAAAAACTGTTTTTT. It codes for CASSPRVPGQSEKLFF.

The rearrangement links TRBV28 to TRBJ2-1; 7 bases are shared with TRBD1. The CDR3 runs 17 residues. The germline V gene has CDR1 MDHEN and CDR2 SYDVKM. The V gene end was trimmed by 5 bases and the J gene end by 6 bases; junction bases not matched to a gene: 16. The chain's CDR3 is CASSPGVGQLLSNEQFF. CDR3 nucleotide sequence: TGTGCCAGCAGTCCAGGAGTGGGACAGTTGTTAAGCAATGAGCAGTTCTTC.

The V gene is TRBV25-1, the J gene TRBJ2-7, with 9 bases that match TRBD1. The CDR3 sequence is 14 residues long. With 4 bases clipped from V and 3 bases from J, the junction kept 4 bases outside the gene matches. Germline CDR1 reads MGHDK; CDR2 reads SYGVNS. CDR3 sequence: CASSGTGAIYEQYF. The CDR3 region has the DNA TGTGCCAGCAGTGGGACAGGGGCTATCTACGAGCAGTACTTC.

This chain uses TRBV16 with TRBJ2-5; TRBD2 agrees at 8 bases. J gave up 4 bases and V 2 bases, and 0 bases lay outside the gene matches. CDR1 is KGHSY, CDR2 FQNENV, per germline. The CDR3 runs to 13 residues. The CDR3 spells CASSQAGGETQYF. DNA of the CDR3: TGTGCCAGCAGCCAAGCGGGGGGAGAGACCCAGTACTTC.

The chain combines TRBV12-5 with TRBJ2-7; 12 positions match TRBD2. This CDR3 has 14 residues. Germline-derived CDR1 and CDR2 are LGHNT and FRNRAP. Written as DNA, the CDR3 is TGTGGCCCTACTAGCGGGGGGCCCATCTGCGAGCAGTACTTC. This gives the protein CGPTSGGPICEQYF.

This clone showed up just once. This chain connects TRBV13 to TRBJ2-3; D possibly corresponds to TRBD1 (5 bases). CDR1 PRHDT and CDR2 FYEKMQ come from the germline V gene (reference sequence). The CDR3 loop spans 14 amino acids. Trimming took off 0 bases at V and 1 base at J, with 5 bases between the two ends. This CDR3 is CASSLGQGTDTQYF. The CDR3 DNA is TGTGCCAGCAGCTTAGGACAGGGCACAGATACGCAGTATTTT.

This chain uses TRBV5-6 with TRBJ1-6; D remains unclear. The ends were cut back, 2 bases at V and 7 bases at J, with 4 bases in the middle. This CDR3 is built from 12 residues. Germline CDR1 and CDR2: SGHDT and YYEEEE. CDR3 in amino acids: CASSFENSPLHF. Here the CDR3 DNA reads TGTGCCAGCAGCTTTGAGAATTCACCCCTCCACTTT. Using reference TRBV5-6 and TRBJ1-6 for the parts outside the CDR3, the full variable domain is DAGVTQSPTHLIKTRGQQVTLRCSPKSGHDTVSWYQQALGQGPQFIFQYYEEEERQRGNFPDRFSGHQFPNYSSELNVNALLLGDSALYLCASSFENSPLHFGNGTRLTVT.

The CDR3 DNA follows: TGTGCCAGCAGCTTATTCGCCGTTTCGGGACTAGCCACAGATACGCAGTATTTT. Translating it yields CASSLFAVSGLATDTQYF. The chain recombines TRBV7-3 with TRBJ2-3; 9 positions match TRBD2. The V gene's germline CDR1 is SGHTA and CDR2 FQGTGA. CDR3 length equals 18 residues. The V gene end was trimmed by 2 bases and the J gene end by 2 bases; junction bases not matched to a gene: 11.

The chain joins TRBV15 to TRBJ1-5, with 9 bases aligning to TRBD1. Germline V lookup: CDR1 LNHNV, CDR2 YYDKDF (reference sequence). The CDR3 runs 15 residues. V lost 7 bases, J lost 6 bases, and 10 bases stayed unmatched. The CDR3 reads CATNTGGATGQPQHF. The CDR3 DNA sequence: TGTGCCACCAATACAGGGGGCGCAACGGGTCAGCCCCAGCATTTT.